A selection of T cell receptor beta chains follows, all from one sample in a study of blood T cells in healthy people across ages. Via MiXCR, TCRdb re-called the 5' RACE reads, giving one row per CDR3 protein. Of some 1.8 million distinct CDR3 sequences in the sample, more than 35% were seen once. The sequenced sample consisted of blood. The receptors shown here come from a human donor in good health. Both conserved end residues are part of each CDR3. D genes are given only for firm matches. Clone size is shown for a subset of rows, as once, few, many or a class of expanded clone.

j_gene: TRBJ2-7
abundance: many
v_gene: TRBV29-1
d_gene: TRBD1
CDR3nt: TGCAGCGTTTCCCGTTCGACAGGGGCTTCCTACGAGCAGTACTTC
CDR3aa: CSVSRSTGASYEQYF

j_gene: TRBJ2-1
abundance: -
v_gene: TRBV3-1
d_gene: -
CDR3nt: TGTGCCAGCAGTCGCCGTCTTGGGGGTGATTCCTACAATGAGCAGTTCTTC
CDR3aa: CASSRRLGGDSYNEQFF

j_gene: TRBJ2-1
abundance: -
v_gene: TRBV4-3
d_gene: -
CDR3nt: TGCGCCAGCAGCCAAGTGACAGGACGCAATGAGCAGTTCTTC
CDR3aa: CASSQVTGRNEQFF

j_gene: TRBJ2-1
abundance: -
v_gene: TRBV2
d_gene: -
CDR3nt: TGTGCCAGCAGTGAATTACAGGTTGGTGAGCAGTTCTTC
CDR3aa: CASSELQVGEQFF

j_gene: TRBJ2-1
abundance: few
v_gene: TRBV6-5
d_gene: -
CDR3nt: TGTGCCAGCAGCCCTAAGGGGTGGCGACAGTTCTTC
CDR3aa: CASSPKGWRQFF

j_gene: TRBJ2-6
abundance: -
v_gene: TRBV2
d_gene: -
CDR3nt: TGTGCCAGCAGTGATGTTGGGGCCAACATCCTGACTTTC
CDR3aa: CASSDVGANILTF

j_gene: TRBJ2-7
abundance: -
v_gene: TRBV6-2/TRBV6-3
d_gene: TRBD1
CDR3nt: TGTGCCAGCAGTTACGCTCCGGGACAGGAAAGTTCCTACGAGCAGTACTTC
CDR3aa: CASSYAPGQESSYEQYF

j_gene: TRBJ1-6
abundance: few
v_gene: TRBV5-1
d_gene: -
CDR3nt: TGCGCCAGCAGCTTGGAAGCCCCCGCTCGCGCACCCCTCCACTTT
CDR3aa: CASSLEAPARAPLHF

j_gene: TRBJ1-2
abundance: -
v_gene: TRBV20-1
d_gene: -
CDR3nt: TGCAGTGCCCATAGCCCGCGGACAGAAGGATTTAACTATGGCTACACCTTC
CDR3aa: CSAHSPRTEGFNYGYTF

j_gene: TRBJ2-1
abundance: few
v_gene: TRBV25-1
d_gene: TRBD1
CDR3nt: TGTGCCAGCGGTGAATTTTCAACAGAAGGGACAGGGGCCTTCAATGAGCAGTTCTTC
CDR3aa: CASGEFSTEGTGAFNEQFF

j_gene: TRBJ1-6
abundance: -
v_gene: TRBV11-1
d_gene: -
CDR3nt: TGTGCCAGCAGCGACCGACAGACAGTTAATTCACCCCTCCACTTT
CDR3aa: CASSDRQTVNSPLHF

j_gene: TRBJ1-4
abundance: -
v_gene: TRBV7-2
d_gene: -
CDR3nt: TGTGCCAGCAGCTCTCGGACAAGGGCGGATGAAAAACTGTTTTTT
CDR3aa: CASSSRTRADEKLFF

j_gene: TRBJ2-3
abundance: -
v_gene: TRBV20-1
d_gene: TRBD2
CDR3nt: TGCAGTGCTCGGACTAGGGTTAGCACAGATACGCAGTATTTT
CDR3aa: CSARTRVSTDTQYF

j_gene: TRBJ1-2
abundance: few
v_gene: TRBV29-1
d_gene: TRBD1
CDR3nt: TGCAGCGTTAGGACAGGGGATCGCTACACCTTC
CDR3aa: CSVRTGDRYTF

j_gene: TRBJ2-5
abundance: -
v_gene: TRBV5-1
d_gene: -
CDR3nt: TGCGCCAGCAGCGACCCTAAAGGACCGCGGGTGGAGACCCAGTACTTC
CDR3aa: CASSDPKGPRVETQYF

j_gene: TRBJ2-7
abundance: few
v_gene: TRBV10-3
d_gene: TRBD1
CDR3nt: TGTGCCATCCTCGCTCCGGACAGGGCCTACGAGCAGTACTTC
CDR3aa: CAILAPDRAYEQYF

j_gene: TRBJ2-3
abundance: -
v_gene: TRBV24-1
d_gene: -
CDR3nt: TGTGCCACCAGTGATTCCCAGAATCCGCAGTATTTT
CDR3aa: CATSDSQNPQYF

j_gene: TRBJ2-7
abundance: few
v_gene: TRBV6-5
d_gene: TRBD2
CDR3nt: TGTGCCAGCAGCCCTGGGACTAGCGGGCGTGGCGAGCAGTACTTC
CDR3aa: CASSPGTSGRGEQYF

j_gene: TRBJ1-1
abundance: -
v_gene: TRBV5-1
d_gene: -
CDR3nt: TGCGCCAGCAGCGGGGGGGGCAGCTTGAACACTGAAGCTTTCTTT
CDR3aa: CASSGGGSLNTEAFF

j_gene: TRBJ2-1
abundance: -
v_gene: TRBV7-3
d_gene: -
CDR3nt: TGTGCCAGCAGCCCCGGGCGTTCAGGTACTAATGAGCAGTTCTTC
CDR3aa: CASSPGRSGTNEQFF

j_gene: TRBJ2-3
abundance: few
v_gene: TRBV4-2
d_gene: TRBD2
CDR3nt: TGTGCCAGCAGCCGCCTGACTAGCGGGGGAACAGATACGCAGTATTTT
CDR3aa: CASSRLTSGGTDTQYF

j_gene: TRBJ2-3
abundance: -
v_gene: TRBV5-6
d_gene: -
CDR3nt: TGTGCCAGCATGCGGATGGGGCAGTCTGATACGCAGTATTTT
CDR3aa: CASMRMGQSDTQYF

j_gene: TRBJ1-1
abundance: many
v_gene: TRBV7-2
d_gene: -
CDR3nt: TGTGCCAGCAGCTTATCCTGGGGGACTGAAGCTTTCTTT
CDR3aa: CASSLSWGTEAFF

j_gene: TRBJ2-1
abundance: few
v_gene: TRBV18
d_gene: -
CDR3nt: TGTGCCAGCTCACCGGCCTCCAGCTCCTACAATGAGCAGTTCTTC
CDR3aa: CASSPASSSYNEQFF

j_gene: TRBJ2-3
abundance: once
v_gene: TRBV29-1
d_gene: -
CDR3nt: TGCAGCGTCAGGCGGGCAGATGCGCAGTATTTT
CDR3aa: CSVRRADAQYF

j_gene: TRBJ1-2
abundance: -
v_gene: TRBV5-1
d_gene: TRBD1
CDR3nt: TGCGCCAGCAGTCTGGATTGGGACAGGGGGCATGGCTACACCTTC
CDR3aa: CASSLDWDRGHGYTF

j_gene: TRBJ1-1
abundance: few
v_gene: TRBV7-2
d_gene: -
CDR3nt: TGTGCCAGCAGCTTAGTTGCACACACGAACACTGAAGCTTTCTTT
CDR3aa: CASSLVAHTNTEAFF

j_gene: TRBJ1-1
abundance: -
v_gene: TRBV7-2
d_gene: TRBD1
CDR3nt: TGTGCCAGCAGCGCCGGACAGGGGTCGGCTTTCTTT
CDR3aa: CASSAGQGSAFF

j_gene: TRBJ2-7
abundance: -
v_gene: TRBV6-2/TRBV6-3
d_gene: -
CDR3nt: TGTGCCAGCAGAGTGACAGCCGGCAGGGCCTACGAGCAGTACTTC
CDR3aa: CASRVTAGRAYEQYF

j_gene: TRBJ2-7
abundance: -
v_gene: TRBV6-5
d_gene: TRBD2
CDR3nt: TGTGCCAGCAGTTACTCTCTAGCGGGGGGCGAGTACGAGCAGTACTTC
CDR3aa: CASSYSLAGGEYEQYF

j_gene: TRBJ1-2
abundance: -
v_gene: TRBV7-3
d_gene: -
CDR3nt: TGTGCCAGCAGCTTAAGTGCAAGGACGGACTACTATGGCTACACCTTC
CDR3aa: CASSLSARTDYYGYTF

j_gene: TRBJ1-5
abundance: -
v_gene: TRBV6-2/TRBV6-3
d_gene: -
CDR3nt: TGTGCCAGCAGTGACCCACGGGATTTCAATCAGCCCCAGCATTTT
CDR3aa: CASSDPRDFNQPQHF

j_gene: TRBJ1-1
abundance: -
v_gene: TRBV20-1
d_gene: -
CDR3nt: TGCAGTGCTCCACGCGGGACCTTTATGAACACTGAAGCTTTCTTT
CDR3aa: CSAPRGTFMNTEAFF

j_gene: TRBJ2-7
abundance: once
v_gene: TRBV12-3/TRBV12-4
d_gene: -
CDR3nt: TGTGCCAGCAGCGTCGGCTCATCCGCCTACGAGCAGTACTTC
CDR3aa: CASSVGSSAYEQYF

j_gene: TRBJ2-7
abundance: -
v_gene: TRBV6-2/TRBV6-3
d_gene: -
CDR3nt: TGTGCCAGCAGTTACTCCCAGATCTACGAGCAGTACTTC
CDR3aa: CASSYSQIYEQYF

j_gene: TRBJ2-5
abundance: -
v_gene: TRBV7-9
d_gene: -
CDR3nt: TGTGCCAGCAGCTTTGGAGGGGGGGCCGCTTCCGAGACCCAGTACTTC
CDR3aa: CASSFGGGAASETQYF

j_gene: TRBJ2-2
abundance: few
v_gene: TRBV9
d_gene: TRBD2
CDR3nt: TGTGCCAGCAGCGTACCTAGCGGGGGCCCGAACACCGGGGAGCTGTTTTTT
CDR3aa: CASSVPSGGPNTGELFF

j_gene: TRBJ2-6
abundance: -
v_gene: TRBV24-1
d_gene: -
CDR3nt: TGTGCCACCAGTGATTTATTTCGGCCGCGATCTGGGGCCAACGTCCTGACTTTC
CDR3aa: CATSDLFRPRSGANVLTF

j_gene: TRBJ1-5
abundance: -
v_gene: TRBV7-9
d_gene: TRBD1
CDR3nt: TGTGCCAGCAGCCCACAGGGGGTAGTAAGTCAGCCCCAGCATTTT
CDR3aa: CASSPQGVVSQPQHF

j_gene: TRBJ1-2
abundance: -
v_gene: TRBV5-1
d_gene: TRBD1
CDR3nt: TGCGCCAGCAGCTTGGATTGGACAGGGGGCGCGATTGACTATGGCTACACCTTC
CDR3aa: CASSLDWTGGAIDYGYTF

j_gene: TRBJ1-4
abundance: -
v_gene: TRBV12-3/TRBV12-4
d_gene: -
CDR3nt: TGTGCCAGCAGTCCAGGGTCAGCTAATGAAAAACTGTTTTTT
CDR3aa: CASSPGSANEKLFF

j_gene: TRBJ2-5
abundance: many
v_gene: TRBV20-1
d_gene: -
CDR3nt: TGCAGCGCCTATCGGGAGACCCAGTACTTC
CDR3aa: CSAYRETQYF

j_gene: TRBJ2-7
abundance: -
v_gene: TRBV29-1
d_gene: TRBD2
CDR3nt: TGCAGCGCAAGGACTAGCGGGGGGGCCGTTACGCAGTACTTC
CDR3aa: CSARTSGGAVTQYF

j_gene: TRBJ2-6
abundance: -
v_gene: TRBV21-1
d_gene: -
CDR3nt: TGCGCCAGCAGCTCCGAAAGGGGGGGGACAGAAGAGGTTGGGGCCAACGTCCTGACTTTC
CDR3aa: CASSSERGGTEEVGANVLTF

j_gene: TRBJ2-5
abundance: few
v_gene: TRBV6-5
d_gene: -
CDR3nt: TGTGCCAGCAGTTACTCGAATCCCCTAGTAGAGACCCAGTACTTC
CDR3aa: CASSYSNPLVETQYF

j_gene: TRBJ2-7
abundance: -
v_gene: TRBV7-9
d_gene: TRBD2
CDR3nt: TGTGCCAGCACCTCGGGAGGGAGGGACGAGCAGTACTTC
CDR3aa: CASTSGGRDEQYF

j_gene: TRBJ2-7
abundance: many
v_gene: TRBV5-1
d_gene: -
CDR3nt: TGTGCCAGCAGCTTGGCCGGGACGGCATCCTACGAGCAGTACTTC
CDR3aa: CASSLAGTASYEQYF

j_gene: TRBJ2-7
abundance: -
v_gene: TRBV7-2
d_gene: -
CDR3nt: TGTGCCAGCAGCTCCTGGGCCTCATCTTGCGAGCAGTACTTC
CDR3aa: CASSSWASSCEQYF

j_gene: TRBJ2-5
abundance: -
v_gene: TRBV5-5
d_gene: -
CDR3nt: TGTGCCAGCAGCTGGGAAGGGCAAGAGACCCAGTACTTC
CDR3aa: CASSWEGQETQYF

j_gene: TRBJ1-6
abundance: few
v_gene: TRBV20-1
d_gene: -
CDR3nt: TGCAGTGCTAGAGATCGAGGGAAGGGTGCCTTGGGGGGTTCACCCCTCCACTTT
CDR3aa: CSARDRGKGALGGSPLHF

j_gene: TRBJ1-2
abundance: -
v_gene: TRBV9
d_gene: -
CDR3nt: TGTGCCAGCAGCGTATGGGGGTCCCTCTATGGCTACACCTTC
CDR3aa: CASSVWGSLYGYTF

j_gene: TRBJ2-1
abundance: -
v_gene: TRBV5-1
d_gene: -
CDR3nt: TGCGCCAGCAGCTTTACGGGTAGCGACGAGCAGTTCTTC
CDR3aa: CASSFTGSDEQFF

j_gene: TRBJ2-7
abundance: few
v_gene: TRBV29-1
d_gene: -
CDR3nt: TGCAGCGTTGAAGTTGCGACAGGCTACGAGCAGTACTTC
CDR3aa: CSVEVATGYEQYF

j_gene: TRBJ2-3
abundance: -
v_gene: TRBV7-6
d_gene: -
CDR3nt: TGTGCCAGCAGCCAATTACGAGATACGCAGTATTTT
CDR3aa: CASSQLRDTQYF

j_gene: TRBJ2-1
abundance: few
v_gene: TRBV5-1
d_gene: -
CDR3nt: TGCGCCAGCAGCTTGGCATCCAGCCCCAATGAGCAGTTCTTC
CDR3aa: CASSLASSPNEQFF